This TCR beta chain was captured by sequencing in a study of blood T cell repertoires in COVID-19. Study-level information: Whether acute or convalescent, the COVID-19 samples came from the United States, Italy and Spain. In each case, the material was cDNA or gDNA derived from T cells, B-cell-depleted T cells, or PBMCs.

As originally analysed: Quantification of nucleated cells was approximated via reference gene primer amplification. Libraries were prepared by immunoSEQ multiplex PCR; TCRdb keeps only in-frame clonotypes and omits some of them. V, J and clone size were drawn from that table, and D and trimming were deduced from the DNA. The sample has 40,000 or so clones, about 90% seen once. The CDR3 runs 16 residues. CDR1 LGHNA and CDR2 YSLEER come from the germline V gene. The germline V and J ends were trimmed by 0 bases and 5 bases, with 16 bases remaining between them. The source is a woman aged 25 to 45 in a cohort sampled during active COVID-19. Input material: peripheral blood. V usage is TRBV4-3 and J usage is TRBJ2-5, with D tentatively TRBD2 (6 bases). The CDR3 bases are TGCGCCAGCAGCCAAGATGCGTACAGCGGGCGGGAGACCCAGTACTTC. Translating it yields CASSQDAYSGRETQYF.